One T cell receptor beta chain is described in this entry. The target antigen is unknown. Per germline, CDR1 SGHRS and CDR2 YFSETQ. Trimming took off 0 bases at V and 5 bases at J, with 6 bases between the two ends. The length of the CDR3 is 14 residues. The data are from a study of blood T cells in healthy people across ages. It was with a sample-barcoded 5' primer and a J-beta primer mix that a second PCR of roughly 6 to 11 cycles was run. TCRdb ran MiXCR on the 5' RACE reads and lists one entry per CDR3 protein. The sample shows around 800,000 distinct CDR3 sequences, 50% to 65% of them seen only once. Total RNA amounts of at least 6 micrograms were extracted per sample. Whole-study findings and limits: Strongly correlated with naive T cell percentage was TCR beta diversity. Age brought a roughly linear fall in TCR beta diversity measured per million T cells.

This sequence was found in a man of 80 years or more in good health. The rearrangement uses TRBV5-1 and TRBJ1-6; the D is unclear. Sequences were obtained from blood. The CDR3 DNA follows: TGCGCCAGCAGCTTGGGGGTTAATAATTCACCCCTCCACTTT. Its protein product is CASSLGVNNSPLHF.